What follows describes a single TCR beta chain. The target of this receptor is not known. Qualities for individual bases were not recorded, and no much larger clone is one base off. Library method: the immunoSEQ multiplex PCR assay. Deep sequencing of rearranged TCR beta loci, alongside multiparametric flow cytometry, was used to profile T cell repertoires. Drawn from immuneACCESS, this table holds only the in-frame rearrangements with V and J called that TCRdb kept. Clones are partly lost; checked studies trace under half to an unresolved V gene and leave the rest unexplained. The sample includes 40,000 to 55,000 clones, with 80% to 95% observed a single time. The ten largest make up 15% to 20% of the sample. The junction shows trimming of 5 bases on V and 1 base on J, plus 11 bases between the germline ends. Per the germline V gene (reference sequence), GTSNPN is the CDR1 and SVGIG is the CDR2. Taken from cysteine to phenylalanine, the CDR3 has 13 residues. CDR3 DNA is the only sequence kept; it has 39 bases, read in frame from the first base.

This record belongs to a study of lymphopenia after photon versus proton radiotherapy (dated by TCRdb to about 2019). Some background on the complete study: The study compared the immunological effects of photon versus proton radiation therapy in patients with gastrointestinal tumors who developed high-grade lymphopenia. A cohort of some 20 patients with gastrointestinal tumors who received either photon or proton therapy and subsequently developed lymphopenia was included. The goal of the study was to describe how the two radiation modalities differ in their effects on the immune system. Study-level results and caveats: Among patients across the cohort who died, overall survival time showed an inverse correlation with a larger post-nadir drop in TCR diversity. Proton-treated patients stayed relatively stable during treatment, while photon-treated patients lost naive T cells and TCR diversity and gained effector/memory populations. The authors looked at the survival association only in patients who died, and they framed better survival with proton therapy as a possibility rather than a demonstrated result. Once the lymphocyte count had reached its nadir, the repertoires of photon-treated patients showed oligoclonal expansion, particularly of CD8+ Temra cells, and this expansion drove the decline in diversity.

The sequence links TRBV30 to TRBJ1-1, with the D segment identity uncertain. The sequence came from a middle-aged woman with cholangiocarcinoma. The material sequenced was peripheral blood, taken from a patient treated with photon-based radiotherapy. The DNA sequence reads TGTGCCTGGGGACGTAAATCGAACACTGAAGCTTTCTTT. This codes for CAWGRKSNTEAFF.